Shown below are 30 T cell receptor beta chains from a single sample sequenced in a study of blood T cells in healthy people across ages. Alongside a J-beta primer mix, a sample-barcoded 5' primer served in a second PCR lasting roughly 6 to 12 cycles. TCRdb itself ran the 5' RACE reads through MiXCR, one entry per CDR3 protein. Of 1.5 million to 2 million distinct CDR3 sequences in the sample, roughly 52% were seen once. Sequencing was done on a sample of blood. Receptor source: a woman aged 35 to 49 in good health.

This chain connects TRBV7-6 to TRBJ1-2; 9 bases align to TRBD1. This CDR3 spans 15 amino acids. Trimming took 2 bases from V and 8 from J; bases not matched to a gene: 9. The germline V gene encodes CDR1 SGHVS and CDR2 FNYEAQ. CDR3 residues: CASSLSGTGSEGYTF. The CDR3 DNA reads as TGTGCCAGCAGCTTATCCGGGACAGGGAGTGAAGGCTACACCTTC.

The chain joins TRBV7-9 to TRBJ2-1; D is possibly TRBD1 (6 bases). Germline V gene data show CDR1 as SEHNR and CDR2 as FQNEAQ (reference sequence). V lost 5 bases to trimming and J lost 13 bases, with 18 bases between them. The CDR3 covers 13 residues. In nucleotides, the CDR3 is TGTGCCAGCAGCGCTACCGGACAGCTCGACCAGTTCTTC. As protein: CASSATGQLDQFF.

The J gene is TRBJ2-6, the V gene TRBV9; TRBD1 aligns across 8 bases. CDR1 and CDR2 from the germline V gene are SGDLS and YYNGEE. The CDR3 runs 19 residues. J lost 0 bases, V lost 5 bases, and 13 bases had no gene match. Here the CDR3 DNA reads TGTGCCAGCAGTGACCCCCTGGGACAGGCTATCTCTGGGGCCAACGTCCTGACTTTC. Protein sequence: CASSDPLGQAISGANVLTF.

The chain employs TRBV5-1 and TRBJ1-4; D gene ambiguous. CDR3 length: 14 amino acids. Germline V gene sequence: CDR1 SGHRS, CDR2 YFSETQ. Trimming took 1 base from V and 5 from J, leaving 9 bases between them. Written as DNA, the CDR3 is TGCGCCAGCAGCTTGAGACCCGAAAATGAAAAACTGTTTTTT. It translates to CASSLRPENEKLFF.

The genes are TRBV24-1 and TRBJ2-3; TRBD1 agrees at 9 bases. The germline V gene encodes CDR1 KGHDR and CDR2 SFDVKD. The CDR3 runs to 16 residues. The V and J ends lost 3 bases and 4 bases, in that order; junction bases with no gene match: 7. Here the CDR3 DNA reads TGTGCCACCAGTGATCCGGGGACAGGGCTCCCAGATACGCAGTATTTT. It specifies CATSDPGTGLPDTQYF.

This clonotype has a handful of counts. Sequence at one end of the junction differs from germline and may be a read error. The V and J genes are TRBV11-1 and TRBJ2-7; TRBD2 matches 9 bases. CDR1 SGHAT and CDR2 FQDESV come from the germline V gene (reference sequence). The CDR3 is 15 residues long. The CDR3 sequence: CASRLAGESSYEQYF. The DNA for the CDR3 is TGTGCCAGCAGATTAGCGGGGGAGAGCTCCTACGAGCAGTACTTC.

This clonotype was counted between two and nine times. In DNA, the CDR3 is TGCAGTGCTAGACGAGACTTCAGGACAGCCCATGGCCAAGAGACCCAGTACTTC. This gives the protein CSARRDFRTAHGQETQYF. The chain joins TRBV20-1 to TRBJ2-5; tentatively, D is TRBD1 (6 bases). The V and J ends lost 2 bases and 1 base respectively, with 23 bases between them. Germline CDR1 is DFQATT and CDR2 is SNEGSKA (reference sequence). The CDR3 is made up of 18 amino acids.

The chain couples TRBV20-1 to TRBJ2-1; 13 bases align to TRBD2. Germline trimming cut 5 bases from V and 9 bases from J; bases unmatched to any gene: 7. CDR1 and CDR2 from the germline V gene are DFQATT and SNEGSKA (reference sequence). CDR3 size: 14 residues. The CDR3 loop reads CSARPLAGGPEQFF. CDR3 coding DNA: TGCAGTGCTCGACCACTAGCGGGGGGGCCTGAGCAGTTCTTC.

This clonotype was counted only a few times. J is TRBJ1-2 and V is TRBV15, with 7 positions matching TRBD1. The CDR3 has 11 amino acids. After removal of 5 bases from V and 6 bases from J, the junction contained 0 bases not matched to a gene. Germline V gene lookup returns CDR1 LNHNV and CDR2 YYDKDF (reference sequence). In nucleotides, the CDR3 is TGTGCCACCAGCGACAGGGATGGCTACACCTTC. Translated: CATSDRDGYTF. The complete variable domain, with remaining parts taken from reference TRBV15 and TRBJ1-2, reads DAMVIQNPRYQVTQFGKPVTLSCSQTLNHNVMYWYQQKSSQAPKLLFHYYDKDFNNEADTPDNFQSRRPNTSFCFLDIRSPGLGDTAMYLCATSDRDGYTFGSGTRLTVV.

The sample holds a few counts of this clonotype. The chain couples TRBV5-1 to TRBJ2-4; D is unclear. CDR1 and CDR2 from the germline V gene are SGHRS and YFSETQ. This CDR3 is built from 15 residues. The ends were cut back, 5 bases at V and 2 bases at J, with 14 bases in the middle. DNA of the CDR3: TGCGCCAGCAGTTCCGACCGGGTCTCCAAAAACATTCAGTACTTC. This gives the protein CASSSDRVSKNIQYF.

V usage is TRBV20-1 and J usage is TRBJ1-2; no reliable D call. Germline V gene data show CDR1 as DFQATT and CDR2 as SNEGSKA (reference sequence). CDR3 size: 13 residues. V was clipped by 6 bases and J by 0 bases, with 11 bases between them. CDR3 in DNA: TGCAGTGCGTCTGGCCCTTCTAACTATGGCTACACCTTC. Protein sequence: CSASGPSNYGYTF.

This clonotype was detected once. CDR3 bases: TGTGCCAGCAGTGAGATCTGGGAGGAACTGTTTTTT. This gives the protein CASSEIWEELFF. The chain couples TRBV6-1 to TRBJ1-4, with D uncertain. The CDR3 is made up of 12 amino acids. Trimming took off 3 bases at V and 12 bases at J, with 11 bases between the two ends. From germline, CDR1 is MNHNS and CDR2 SASEGT.

Here the CDR3 DNA reads TGTGCCAGCAGTGTGCGGGCACGGGAGAATTCACCCCTCCACTTT. This gives the protein CASSVRARENSPLHF. The V gene is TRBV27, the J gene TRBJ1-6; D unclear. The V and J ends lost 5 bases and 7 bases respectively, with 15 bases between them. The CDR3 length is 15 residues. The V gene's germline CDR1 is MNHEY and CDR2 SMNVEV (reference sequence).

This rearrangement joins TRBV9 to TRBJ2-3; no firm D call. The CDR3 spans 15 residues. CDR1 is SGDLS and CDR2 is YYNGEE in the germline V gene. Trimming took off 3 bases at V and 2 bases at J, with 13 bases between the two ends. The CDR3 reads CASSGGRGPTDTQYF. The CDR3 DNA reads as TGTGCCAGCAGCGGCGGACGAGGACCCACAGATACGCAGTATTTT.

This clonotype has only a few counts. This CDR3 reads CSAGTVHDYEQYF. In nucleotides, the CDR3 is TGCAGTGCTGGGACTGTTCACGACTACGAGCAGTACTTC. The chain links TRBV20-1 to TRBJ2-7, with D tentatively TRBD2 (6 bases). Trimming shortened V by 5 bases and J by 3 bases, and 14 bases separated the two germline ends. CDR1 and CDR2 from the germline V gene are DFQATT and SNEGSKA (reference sequence). CDR3 length equals 13 residues.

This clonotype has a count of ten or more. The chain links TRBV7-2 to TRBJ2-7; 8 bases are a match to TRBD1. Germline-derived CDR1 and CDR2 are SGHTA and FQGNSA. V lost 3 bases and J lost 2; bases outside the gene matches: 3. CDR3 length equals 14 residues. The CDR3 coding sequence is TGTGCCAGCAGCTTCGGACAGGGAACCTACGAGCAGTACTTC. Encoded protein: CASSFGQGTYEQYF.

The chain employs TRBV6-6 and TRBJ2-5; tentative D call: TRBD2 (6 bases). Trimming shortened V by 3 bases and J by 3 bases, and 11 bases separated the two germline ends. Germline CDR1 reads MNHNY; CDR2 reads SVGAGI (reference sequence). The CDR3 totals 14 residues. The CDR3 coding sequence is TGTGCCAGCAGTTATTGGGCTAGCGAAGAGACCCAGTACTTC. Translating gives CASSYWASEETQYF.

This clonotype was seen more than once but under ten times. The genes are TRBV4-1 and TRBJ2-6, with TRBD1 as a possible D gene (6 bases). Deletions cut 3 bases from V and 3 bases from J, with 9 bases between. CDR1 and CDR2 (germline): MGHRA, YSYEKL. The CDR3 is 15 residues long. The CDR3 region has the DNA TGCGCCAGCAGCCAGAGGGGGAATGGGGCCAACGTCCTGACTTTC. Its translation: CASSQRGNGANVLTF.

This clonotype was detected a few times. This chain connects TRBV7-2 to TRBJ2-1; D not certain. V lost 5 bases, J lost 4 bases, and 12 bases lay in between. CDR3 size: 14 residues. Germline lookup yields CDR1 SGHTA and CDR2 FQGNSA. CDR3 nucleotide sequence: TGTGCCAGCAGCCCCGATGGCGGTTACAATGAGCAGTTCTTC. Its translation is CASSPDGGYNEQFF.

This chain joins TRBV7-3 and TRBJ2-7, with TRBD2 matching over 10 bases. The DNA end is more similar to TRBJ2-5, so the J call may be wrong. The CDR3 sequence is 14 residues long. Germline V gives CDR1 SGHTA, CDR2 FQGTGA. The CDR3 protein is CASGESGGAQTQYF. CDR3 DNA sequence: TGTGCCAGCGGGGAAAGCGGGGGGGCGCAGACCCAGTACTTC.

The rearrangement uses TRBV7-2 and TRBJ2-3; possible D gene TRBD2, 5 bases. CDR3 length equals 13 residues. Trimming stripped 5 bases from V and 6 bases from J, with 12 bases between. CDR1 is SGHTA, CDR2 FQGNSA, per germline. CDR3 protein: CASSATSEDTQYF. The CDR3 region has the DNA TGTGCCAGCAGCGCCACTAGTGAGGATACGCAGTATTTT. Full variable domain (outside the CDR3, taken from reference TRBV7-2 and TRBJ2-3): GAGVSQSPSNKVTEKGKDVELRCDPISGHTALYWYRQSLGQGLEFLIYFQGNSAPDKSGLPSDRFSAERTGGSVSTLTIQRTQQEDSAVYLCASSATSEDTQYFGPGTRLTVL.

This clonotype showed up just a few times. J is TRBJ2-5 and V is TRBV6-5, with D possibly matching TRBD2 (7 bases). Trimming removed 8 bases from V and 5 bases from J, with 18 bases in between. There are 14 residues in the CDR3. CDR1 and CDR2 from the germline V gene are MNHEY and SVGAGI. The CDR3 protein is CASGLGGQRETQYF. CDR3 DNA: TGTGCCAGCGGACTGGGGGGGCAAAGGGAGACCCAGTACTTC.

This chain joins TRBV28 and TRBJ1-1; weak D call: TRBD1 (5 bases). Trimming took off 7 bases at V and 11 bases at J, with 23 bases between the two ends. Looked up from germline, CDR1 is MDHEN and CDR2 is SYDVKM. This CDR3 spans 14 amino acids. The chain's CDR3 is CASTPGGNRDGAFF. The CDR3 DNA reads TGTGCCAGCACCCCGGGGGGAAATCGCGATGGGGCTTTCTTT.

This clonotype was seen repeatedly, ten times or more. The J gene is TRBJ2-5, the V gene TRBV20-1, with D perhaps being TRBD1 or TRBD2 (5 bases each). The CDR3 has 14 residues. Trimming cost V 4 bases and J 1 base, with 13 bases left between them. The germline gives CDR1 DFQATT, CDR2 SNEGSKA (reference sequence). The chain's CDR3 is CSAMGRGGQETQYF. The CDR3 DNA reads TGCAGTGCTATGGGCCGGGGCGGCCAAGAGACCCAGTACTTC.

The J gene is TRBJ2-5, the V gene TRBV5-8, with 8 bases fitting TRBD1. CDR1 and CDR2 from the germline V gene are SGHTS and YDEGEE. The CDR3 is made up of 16 amino acids. J gave up 0 bases and V 0 bases, and 4 bases lay outside the gene matches. CDR3 nucleotides: TGTGCCAGCAGCTTGGCGACAGGGGCCCACCAAGAGACCCAGTACTTC. Residues: CASSLATGAHQETQYF.

J is TRBJ2-7 and V is TRBV13; the D is unclear. CDR1 PRHDT and CDR2 FYEKMQ come from the germline V gene (reference sequence). The CDR3 contains 12 residues. Between the trimmed V and J ends, which lost 0 bases and 7 bases, there was a span of 7 bases. The CDR3 sequence is CASSLGASEQYF. The CDR3, as DNA: TGTGCCAGCAGCTTAGGAGCGAGTGAGCAGTACTTC.

This clonotype was observed a handful of times. The J gene is TRBJ2-7, the V gene TRBV11-2; D uncertain. V gave up 0 bases and J gave up 1 base, with 10 bases separating them. This CDR3 has 15 residues. Germline CDR1 SGHAT, CDR2 FQNNGV. The CDR3 here is CASSLEEEFSYEQYF. The DNA for the CDR3 is TGTGCCAGCAGCTTAGAAGAGGAATTTTCCTACGAGCAGTACTTC.

This clonotype was counted between two and nine times. The gene calls are TRBV12-3 or TRBV12-4 and TRBJ2-5; 10 bases agree with TRBD2. Trimming removed 6 bases from V and 5 bases from J; junction bases left unmatched: 9. The CDR3 runs to 15 residues. CDR3 protein: CASRILAGGRETQYF. The CDR3 nucleotides are TGTGCCAGCAGGATCTTAGCGGGGGGCCGGGAGACCCAGTACTTC.

This clonotype was seen a few times. This rearrangement joins TRBV6-2 or TRBV6-3 to TRBJ2-6; a weak D match, TRBD2 (5 bases). Germline V lookup: CDR1 MNHEY, CDR2 SVGEGT. The CDR3 totals 17 residues. Trimming pared 2 bases from V and 2 bases from J, leaving 13 bases between. The CDR3 DNA follows: TGTGCCAGCAGTTACCCGGGCAGACTACCTGGGGCCAACGTCCTGACTTTC. Amino acids: CASSYPGRLPGANVLTF.

This chain connects TRBV20-1 to TRBJ1-2, with D tentatively TRBD1 (5 bases). The CDR3 loop spans 13 amino acids. The germline CDR1 and CDR2 sequences are DFQATT and SNEGSKA (reference sequence). Trimming shortened V by 2 bases and J by 8 bases, and 15 bases separated the two germline ends. Written as DNA, the CDR3 is TGCAGTGCTAGACACCCTGTCGGGGGGGGCTACACCTTC. Protein product: CSARHPVGGGYTF.